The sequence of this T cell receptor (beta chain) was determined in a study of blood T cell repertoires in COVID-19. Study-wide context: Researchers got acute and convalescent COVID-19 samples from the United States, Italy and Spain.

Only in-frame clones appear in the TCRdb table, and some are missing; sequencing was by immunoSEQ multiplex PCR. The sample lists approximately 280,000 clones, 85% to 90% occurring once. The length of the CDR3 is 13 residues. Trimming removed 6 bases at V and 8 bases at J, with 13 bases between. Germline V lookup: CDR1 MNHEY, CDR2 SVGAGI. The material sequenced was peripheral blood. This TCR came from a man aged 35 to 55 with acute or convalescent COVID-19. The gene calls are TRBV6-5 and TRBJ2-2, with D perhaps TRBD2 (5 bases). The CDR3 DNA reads TGTGCCAGCAGAGGACCGGGGTGGGGGGAGCTGTTTTTT. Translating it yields CASRGPGWGELFF.